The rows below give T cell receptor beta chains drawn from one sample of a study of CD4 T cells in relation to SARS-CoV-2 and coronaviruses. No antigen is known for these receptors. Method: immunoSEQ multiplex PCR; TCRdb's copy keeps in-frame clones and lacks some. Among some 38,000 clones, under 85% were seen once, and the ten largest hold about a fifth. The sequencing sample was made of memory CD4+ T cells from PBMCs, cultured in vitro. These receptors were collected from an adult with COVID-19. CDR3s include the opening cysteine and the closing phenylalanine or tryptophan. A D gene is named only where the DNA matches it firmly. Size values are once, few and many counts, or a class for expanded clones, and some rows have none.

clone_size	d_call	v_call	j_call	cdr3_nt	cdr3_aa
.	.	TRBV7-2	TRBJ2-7	TGTGCCAGCAGCTTCGACTTCCAGACCTACGAGCAGTACTTC	CASSFDFQTYEQYF
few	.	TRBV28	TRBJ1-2	TGTGCCAACGCTGGGATTGACCCATATGGCTACACCTTC	CANAGIDPYGYTF
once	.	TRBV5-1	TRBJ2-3	TGCGCCAGCAGATTAGGGAGCACAGATACGCAGTATTTT	CASRLGSTDTQYF
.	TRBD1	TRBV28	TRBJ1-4	TGTGCCATCACCGGGACAGGGGCTGAAAAACTGTTTTTT	CAITGTGAEKLFF
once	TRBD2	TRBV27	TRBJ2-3	TGTGCCAGCAGTCCCCGGGGGCTAGCGGGCCAGAAGCAGTATTTT	CASSPRGLAGQKQYF
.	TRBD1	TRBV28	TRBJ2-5	TGTGCCAGCACCCCTTCTGGGACAGGGCAAGAGACCCAGTACTTC	CASTPSGTGQETQYF
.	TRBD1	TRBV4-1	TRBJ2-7	TGCGCCAGCAGCCGCATAACGGGACAGAGCTCCTACGAGCAGTACTTC	CASSRITGQSSYEQYF
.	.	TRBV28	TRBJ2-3	TGTGCCAGCAGTAACGGGGCTAGCACAGATACGCAGTATTTT	CASSNGASTDTQYF
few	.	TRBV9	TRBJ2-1	TGTGCCAGCAGCGCCCATCTTCTAGCAAGTGAGCAGTTCTTC	CASSAHLLASEQFF
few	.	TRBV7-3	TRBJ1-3	TGTGCCAGCAGCTTAGGACTGGGAAACACCATATATTTT	CASSLGLGNTIYF
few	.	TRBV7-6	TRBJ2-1	TGTGCCAGCAGTAGGGGAGCGGGTGAGCAGTTCTTC	CASSRGAGEQFF
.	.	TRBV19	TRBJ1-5	TGTGCCAGTAGCAAAAGGGTTGCGCAGCCCCAGCATTTT	CASSKRVAQPQHF
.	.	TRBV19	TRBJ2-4	TGTGCCAGTAGTATAGGAGGGGCCCTAGGCGCAAACATTCAGTACTTC	CASSIGGALGANIQYF
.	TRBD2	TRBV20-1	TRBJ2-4	TGCAGTGCTAGTCAAATAGCGGGAGGCGGGAACATTCAGTACTTC	CSASQIAGGGNIQYF
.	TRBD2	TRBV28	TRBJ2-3	TGTGCCAGCAGTTTACGAATAAGGGCTAGCGGGAGGGCAGATACGCAGTATTTT	CASSLRIRASGRADTQYF
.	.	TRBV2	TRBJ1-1	TGTGCCAGCAGTGGCCGTAGGCAGGCTGAAGCTTTCTTT	CASSGRRQAEAFF
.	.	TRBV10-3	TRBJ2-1	TGTGCCATCAAAACCCCGGGACACCCGAGCTCCTACAATGAGCAGTTCTTC	CAIKTPGHPSSYNEQFF
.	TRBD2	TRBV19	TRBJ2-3	TGTGCCAGTAGTACAAAACTAGCGGGAGGGTATGGAGATACGCAGTATTTT	CASSTKLAGGYGDTQYF
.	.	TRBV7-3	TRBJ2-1	TGTGCCAGCAGTTCCGCGGGTGGGACCTACAATGAGCAGTTCTTC	CASSSAGGTYNEQFF
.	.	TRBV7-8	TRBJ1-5	TGTGCCAGCAGCTTAAATCGGGACGACAATCAGCCCCAGCATTTT	CASSLNRDDNQPQHF
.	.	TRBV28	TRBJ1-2	TGTGCCAGCAGACTAGGGGCGGGGGCGGGTGGCTACACCTTC	CASRLGAGAGGYTF
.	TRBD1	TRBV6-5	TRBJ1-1	TGTGCCAGCAGTTACTCGGAGGGGGCGACTGAAGCTTTCTTT	CASSYSEGATEAFF
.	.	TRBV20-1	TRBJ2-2	TGCAGTGCTAGTGCCGGAGCGGACGGGGAGCTGTTTTTT	CSASAGADGELFF
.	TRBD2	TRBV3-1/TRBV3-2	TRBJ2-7	TGTGCCAGCAGCCTCCAAGGGACTAGCGGGTCTCAGTACTTC	CASSLQGTSGSQYF
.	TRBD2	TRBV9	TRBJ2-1	TGTGCCAGCAGCGCAAAAGATCCGGGACTAGCGGGCTACAATGAGCAGTTCTTC	CASSAKDPGLAGYNEQFF
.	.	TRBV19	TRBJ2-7	TGTGCCAGTAGCGACAGGTTCCCCTACGAGCAGTACTTC	CASSDRFPYEQYF
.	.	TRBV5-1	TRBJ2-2	TGCGCCAGCCGTCCTGTAGGGTTCGGGGAGCTGTTTTTT	CASRPVGFGELFF
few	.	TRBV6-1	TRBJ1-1	TGTGCCAGCAGTGACACTCGGGGATTAACTGAAGCTTTCTTT	CASSDTRGLTEAFF
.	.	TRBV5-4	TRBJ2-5	TGTGCCAGCAGCTTTCACTACCGACAAGAGACCCAGTACTTC	CASSFHYRQETQYF
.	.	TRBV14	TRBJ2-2	TGTGCCAGCAGCCGTGTGTCAGGGAGGACCGGGGAGCTGTTTTTT	CASSRVSGRTGELFF
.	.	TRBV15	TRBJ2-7	TGTGCCACCAGCAGAGATCTACCGGTGAGCTCCTACGAGCAGTACTTC	CATSRDLPVSSYEQYF
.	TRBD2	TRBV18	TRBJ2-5	TGTGCCAGCTCACCACGAGGGACTAGCGGGAGTGGAGAGACCCAGTACTTC	CASSPRGTSGSGETQYF
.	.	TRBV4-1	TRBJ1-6	TGCGCCAGCAGCCGTAAGGGGACCTATAATTCACCCCTCCACTTT	CASSRKGTYNSPLHF
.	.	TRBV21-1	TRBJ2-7	TGTGCCAGCAGCAGCCGGGGGGCTTCCTACGAGCAGTACTTC	CASSSRGASYEQYF
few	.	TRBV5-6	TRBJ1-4	TGTGCCAGCAGCCCAAACGGAGGGCAGGGGAATGAAAAACTGTTTTTT	CASSPNGGQGNEKLFF
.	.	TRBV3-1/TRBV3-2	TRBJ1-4	TGTGCCAGCAGCCAACCTCGGGAAAAACTGTTTTTT	CASSQPREKLFF